The rows below give T cell receptor beta chains drawn from one sample of a study of T cell responses to AZD1222 COVID-19 vaccine. Clones were read by immunoSEQ multiplex PCR, and TCRdb kept only the in-frame ones, dropping some. This table has approximately 150,000 clones, 80% to 90% appearing once. The specimen comprised peripheral blood, sampled on day 0 of AZD1222 vaccination. These receptors came from an adult in good health. The CDR3 runs from the conserved cysteine through the conserved F or W. Fields, in order: D gene, clone size, J gene, V gene, CDR3 length, CDR3 DNA, CDR3 protein. The D gene is left open where the match is weak. A clone size is listed for some rows: how often the clone was seen (once, few, many), or a class if it is expanded.

D: .; size: .; J: TRBJ1-5; V: TRBV12-3/TRBV12-4; length: 13; DNA: TGTGCCAGCAAGGGTGGGAGCAATCAGCCCCAGCATTTT; CDR3: CASKGGSNQPQHF
D: TRBD1; size: .; J: TRBJ2-3; V: TRBV11-2; length: 18; DNA: TGTGCCAGCAGCTCACGACAGGGGACGGGGGTTAGCACAGATACGCAGTATTTT; CDR3: CASSSRQGTGVSTDTQYF
D: .; size: .; J: TRBJ1-3; V: TRBV19; length: 15; DNA: TGTGCCAGTAGTATGTACAGCTTCTCTGGAAACACCATATATTTT; CDR3: CASSMYSFSGNTIYF
D: .; size: .; J: TRBJ1-4; V: TRBV28; length: 17; DNA: TGTGCCAGCAGTTCCCCCCGGGGGGCGCGAATCAGGGAAAAACTGTTTTTT; CDR3: CASSSPRGARIREKLFF
D: .; size: .; J: TRBJ2-3; V: TRBV7-6; length: 16; DNA: TGTGCCAGCAGCTTAGAGTGGAAGGGGAGCACAGATACGCAGTATTTT; CDR3: CASSLEWKGSTDTQYF
D: .; size: .; J: TRBJ1-5; V: TRBV6-5; length: 12; DNA: TGTGCCCTAGGGGGTAGCAATCAGCCCCAGCATTTT; CDR3: CALGGSNQPQHF
D: .; size: .; J: TRBJ1-2; V: TRBV9; length: 14; DNA: TGTGCCAGCAGCGCTCGGACAGTGGTTTATGGCTACACCTTC; CDR3: CASSARTVVYGYTF
D: TRBD1; size: once; J: TRBJ2-7; V: TRBV28; length: 14; DNA: TGTGCCATTTCGACAGGGGTTAGCTCCTACGAGCAGTACTTC; CDR3: CAISTGVSSYEQYF
D: .; size: .; J: TRBJ1-1; V: TRBV12-3/TRBV12-4; length: 13; DNA: TGTGCCAGCAGTTTGGCACGAAGCACTGAAGCTTTCTTT; CDR3: CASSLARSTEAFF
D: .; size: .; J: TRBJ1-2; V: TRBV19; length: 14; DNA: TGTGCCAGTAGCCTGACCAGGGATAACTATGGCTACACCTTC; CDR3: CASSLTRDNYGYTF
D: .; size: .; J: TRBJ1-1; V: TRBV5-1; length: 13; DNA: TGCGCCAGCAGCTGGGGGAAGAACACTGAAGCTTTCTTT; CDR3: CASSWGKNTEAFF
D: TRBD1; size: .; J: TRBJ2-2; V: TRBV2; length: 15; DNA: TGTGCCAGCAGGGGACAGGGAGCTACGACCGGGGAGCTGTTTTTT; CDR3: CASRGQGATTGELFF
D: TRBD1; size: .; J: TRBJ1-5; V: TRBV4-1; length: 15; DNA: TGCGCCAGCAGCCACCGGACAGGGGGCGGTCAGCCCCAGCATTTT; CDR3: CASSHRTGGGQPQHF
D: .; size: .; J: TRBJ1-1; V: TRBV3-1/TRBV3-2; length: 13; DNA: TGTGCCAGCAGCCAGCCACCGAACACTGAAGCTTTCTTT; CDR3: CASSQPPNTEAFF
D: TRBD2; size: .; J: TRBJ2-7; V: TRBV5-5; length: 15; DNA: TGTGCCAGCACCATGGGGGTGCGGGAGTACTACGAGCAGTACTTC; CDR3: CASTMGVREYYEQYF
D: TRBD2; size: .; J: TRBJ2-3; V: TRBV28; length: 14; DNA: TGTGCCAGCAGTTGGACTAGCGGAACAGATACGCAGTATTTT; CDR3: CASSWTSGTDTQYF
D: TRBD2; size: .; J: TRBJ2-7; V: TRBV4-2; length: 16; DNA: TGTGCCAGCAGCCACCGGACTAGCGGGAGTCAGCACGAGCAGTACTTC; CDR3: CASSHRTSGSQHEQYF
D: TRBD2; size: .; J: TRBJ2-3; V: TRBV13; length: 16; DNA: TGTGCCAGCAGCACTCGACTAGCGGGCTACACAGATACGCAGTATTTT; CDR3: CASSTRLAGYTDTQYF
D: .; size: .; J: TRBJ1-2; V: TRBV3-1/TRBV3-2; length: 14; DNA: TGTGCCAGCAGCCACGGAAAGAATGGGCTTGGCTACACCTTC; CDR3: CASSHGKNGLGYTF
D: .; size: .; J: TRBJ2-1; V: TRBV7-2; length: 12; DNA: TGTGCCAGCAGCTTAGAAGGGAATGAGCAGTTCTTC; CDR3: CASSLEGNEQFF
D: TRBD2; size: .; J: TRBJ2-7; V: TRBV6-2/TRBV6-3; length: 16; DNA: TGTGCCAGCAGTTGGGTTAGCGGGAGAGCGAAATACGAGCAGTACTTC; CDR3: CASSWVSGRAKYEQYF
D: .; size: .; J: TRBJ2-7; V: TRBV7-9; length: 14; DNA: TGTGCCAGCAGCTTAGGACGGGGGTGGTACGAGCAGTACTTC; CDR3: CASSLGRGWYEQYF
D: TRBD1; size: .; J: TRBJ2-3; V: TRBV2; length: 15; DNA: TGTGCCAGCAGTGTGCGGGCAGGGGGTGTAGATACGCAGTATTTT; CDR3: CASSVRAGGVDTQYF
D: .; size: .; J: TRBJ1-2; V: TRBV28; length: 17; DNA: TGTGCCAGCACCCCGCTCCCAACAGGGCCTGATAACTATGGCTACACCTTC; CDR3: CASTPLPTGPDNYGYTF
D: .; size: .; J: TRBJ1-2; V: TRBV6-5; length: 14; DNA: TGTGCCAGCAGTCGGACAGCCCGTAACTATGGCTACACCTTC; CDR3: CASSRTARNYGYTF
D: TRBD2; size: .; J: TRBJ2-1; V: TRBV11-3; length: 16; DNA: TGTGCCAGCAGCTCGGGACTAGCGGGAGGAGGGCATGAGCAGTTCTTC; CDR3: CASSSGLAGGGHEQFF
D: TRBD1; size: .; J: TRBJ2-7; V: TRBV18; length: 14; DNA: TGTGCCAGCTCACAACAGGGGGCGGGCTACGAGCAGTACTTC; CDR3: CASSQQGAGYEQYF
D: .; size: .; J: TRBJ2-2; V: TRBV18; length: 16; DNA: TGTGCCAGCTCACCCAATAGCTGGGCGAACACCGGGGAGCTGTTTTTT; CDR3: CASSPNSWANTGELFF
D: .; size: .; J: TRBJ1-5; V: TRBV27; length: 15; DNA: TGTGCCAGCAGTATAAGCCGATTCGGGACTCAGCCCCAGCATTTT; CDR3: CASSISRFGTQPQHF
D: .; size: .; J: TRBJ2-7; V: TRBV24-1; length: 11; DNA: TGTGCCACCAGCGACAGTAACGAGCAGTACTTC; CDR3: CATSDSNEQYF
D: .; size: once; J: TRBJ2-5; V: TRBV6-2/TRBV6-3; length: 14; DNA: TGTGCCAGCAGTTACGTCGGGGTCAGCGAGACCCAGTACTTC; CDR3: CASSYVGVSETQYF